What follows describes a single T cell receptor (beta chain). Its target is not known. The data derive from a study of OX40 agonist ivuxolimab in advanced cancers. Study-wide findings and caveats: Clonal expansion from baseline to week 6 occurred in both CD4+ and CD8+ T cells.

The CDR3 has 14 residues. V lost 2 bases and J lost 8, with 16 bases in between. CDR1 is GTSNPN, CDR2 SVGIG, per germline (reference sequence). Using immunoSEQ multiplex PCR, the repertoire was profiled, and TCRdb retains in-frame clones only, with some absent. The sample holds roughly 64,000 clones, approximately 84% seen once. The rearrangement links TRBV30 to TRBJ2-1; maybe TRBD2 (7 bases). The sample in question was CD4+ or CD8+ T cells sorted from blood, obtained in a trial of the OX40 agonist ivuxolimab. The receptor was derived from an adult with an advanced solid tumor such as melanoma, head and neck, liver or kidney cancer. This chain's CDR3 is CAWSNPRGGDEQFF. CDR3 DNA: TGTGCCTGGAGTAACCCCAGGGGAGGGGATGAGCAGTTCTTC.